This T cell receptor beta chain appears in the sequencing data of a study of T cell responses to AZD1222 COVID-19 vaccine. Findings of the study overall: AZD1222 recipients seropositive at baseline numbered only 5 or 6. Compared with day 0, the breadth and depth of the Spike-specific TCR repertoire rose significantly after two doses of AZD1222. Nearly half of unique spike-specific TCRs reportedly avoided B.1.351 and B.1.1.7 mutated regions. Repertoire samples came only from after the peak T cell response.

CDR3 length: 13 residues. Trimming left V 3 bases short and J 0 bases short, with 6 bases between. Germline V gives CDR1 DFQATT, CDR2 SNEGSKA (reference sequence). As to this clone: Its cognate antigen is unknown.

Using immunoSEQ multiplex PCR, the repertoire was profiled, and TCRdb retains in-frame clones only, with some absent. The table lists fewer than 200,000 clones, 90% to 95% of them singletons. The chain joins TRBV20-1 to TRBJ1-5; D gene unclear. The TCR originated in an adult in good health. This sample comprised peripheral blood, obtained on day 0 of AZD1222 vaccination. The CDR3 here is CSASDISNQPQHF. CDR3 coding DNA: TGCAGTGCTAGTGATATTAGCAATCAGCCCCAGCATTTT.